Sequencing of this TCR beta chain was carried out in a study of persistence of HIV-infected CD4 T cells. A remark on this clone: Its target is unknown.

The libraries were made with immunoSEQ version 4 in survey mode. Assay: immunoSEQ multiplex PCR; the TCRdb copy retains only in-frame clones and omits some. The sample consists of about 40,000 clones, less than 90% of them appearing once. From germline, CDR1 is LGHNA and CDR2 YNFKEQ. V was clipped by 0 bases and J by 6 bases, with 11 bases between them. This CDR3 has 14 amino acids. Cells were stimulated with CMV-infected fibroblast lysates at approximately 10 ug/mL. CD40L-negative CD69-negative CD45RO-high memory CD4+ T cells were sorted as populations depleted of antigen-responding cells. PBMCs were depleted of CD8+ T cells before stimulation.

This material consisted of CD4+ T cells sorted from PBMCs after roughly 18-hour stimulation, taken from a patient who received antiretroviral therapy. This receptor was identified in an adult man with HIV who was CMV-seropositive. The gene calls are TRBV4-2 and TRBJ1-2, with D unclear. CDR3 amino acids: CASSQDSGTHGYTF. For the CDR3, the DNA is TGTGCCAGCAGCCAAGATTCGGGCACCCATGGCTACACCTTC.